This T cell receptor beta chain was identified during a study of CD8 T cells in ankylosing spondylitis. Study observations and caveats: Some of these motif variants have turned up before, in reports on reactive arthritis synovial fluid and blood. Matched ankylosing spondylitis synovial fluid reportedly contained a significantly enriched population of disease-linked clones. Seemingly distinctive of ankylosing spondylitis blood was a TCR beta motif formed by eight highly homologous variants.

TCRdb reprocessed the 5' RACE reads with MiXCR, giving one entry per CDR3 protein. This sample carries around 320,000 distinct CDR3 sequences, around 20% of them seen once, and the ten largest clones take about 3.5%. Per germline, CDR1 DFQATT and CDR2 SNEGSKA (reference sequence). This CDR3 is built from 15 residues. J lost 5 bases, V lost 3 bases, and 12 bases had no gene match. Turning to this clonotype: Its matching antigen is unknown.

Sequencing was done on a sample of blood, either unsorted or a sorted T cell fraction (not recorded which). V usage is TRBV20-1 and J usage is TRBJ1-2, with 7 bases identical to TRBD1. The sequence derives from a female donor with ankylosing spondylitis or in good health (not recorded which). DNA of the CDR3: TGCAGTGCTAGTCCCGGGACAGTGACGACGTATGGCTACACCTTC. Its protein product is CSASPGTVTTYGYTF.